One and the same sample provided the 8 T cell receptor beta chains below, sequenced in a study of T-cell reconstitution after alpha-beta-depleted transplantation in children. Library preparation (for TCRbeta) was performed with unique molecular identifiers. Via MiXCR, TCRdb re-called the PCR reads, giving one row per CDR3 protein. Of approximately 210,000 distinct CDR3 sequences listed, roughly 15% are singletons. Sample: PBMCs from the stem cell graft donor, taken from the stem cell graft. These receptors came from a human donor who donated a stem cell graft to a child with acute lymphoblastic leukemia.

With respect to this clonotype: Since a much larger clone is just one base distant, this may be a read error. The rearrangement joins TRBV27 to TRBJ1-1; D remains ambiguous. Trimming pared 4 bases from V and 2 bases from J, leaving 11 bases between. The CDR3 contains 14 residues. Germline-derived CDR1 and CDR2 are MNHEY and SMNVEV (reference sequence). The CDR3 bases are TGTGCCAGCAGTTCACGGTTGGTAAACACTGAAGCTTTCTTT. Translating it yields CASSSRLVNTEAFF.

At least ten counts were recorded for this clonotype. The chain has TRBV5-1 and TRBJ2-2; 7 bases are shared with TRBD2. The germline CDR1 and CDR2 sequences are SGHRS and YFSETQ. CDR3 length: 15 residues. Trimming at V came to 9 bases and at J to 2 bases, leaving 10 bases not matched to a gene. CDR3 coding DNA: TGCGCCACCACTGCGGGAGATAGAAACACCGGGGAGCTGTTTTTT. This translates into CATTAGDRNTGELFF.

This clonotype was found many times. The chain carries TRBV20-1 and TRBJ1-5; 7 nucleotides match TRBD1. The trim removed 3 bases at V and 4 bases at J, leaving 9 bases unmatched. The CDR3 is 15 residues long. Germline CDR1 and CDR2: DFQATT and SNEGSKA (reference sequence). CDR3 protein: CSARSGTGVNQPQHF. The DNA of the CDR3 is TGCAGTGCTAGGTCGGGCACAGGGGTTAATCAGCCCCAGCATTTT.

This clonotype was seen repeatedly, ten times or more. The V call is TRBV28, the J call TRBJ2-1; possible D gene TRBD2, 6 bases. Trimming stripped 4 bases from V and 8 bases from J, with 21 bases between. The germline CDR1 and CDR2 sequences are MDHEN and SYDVKM. There are 16 residues in the CDR3. The CDR3 protein is CASSSSGSQGVDEQFF. For the CDR3, the DNA is TGTGCCAGCAGTTCTTCCGGGAGCCAAGGGGTTGATGAGCAGTTCTTC.

The chain joins TRBV5-1 to TRBJ2-7; D gene uncertain. The CDR3 sequence is 15 residues long. V was pared by 1 base and J by 3 bases, with 14 bases between. From germline, CDR1 is SGHRS and CDR2 YFSETQ. CDR3 coding DNA: TGCGCCAGCAGCTTGTCAGCCACAAAACTCTACGAGCAGTACTTC. Translated, it gives CASSLSATKLYEQYF. Looking up the rest from reference TRBV5-1 and TRBJ2-7 gives the full variable domain: KAGVTQTPRYLIKTRGQQVTLSCSPISGHRSVSWYQQTPGQGLQFLFEYFSETQRNKGNFPGRFSGRQFSNSRSEMNVSTLELGDSALYLCASSLSATKLYEQYFGPGTRLTVT.

This clonotype came up many times. V and J are TRBV7-8 and TRBJ1-5, with TRBD1 identical over 11 bases. The CDR3 loop spans 16 amino acids. Losses at the gene ends were 5 bases for V and 7 bases for J; bases not matched to a gene: 10. Germline V gene sequence: CDR1 SGHVS, CDR2 FQNEAQ. The CDR3 loop reads CASSVGTGGSGQPQHF. DNA for the CDR3: TGTGCCAGCAGCGTCGGGACAGGGGGTTCGGGGCAGCCCCAGCATTTT.

In this sample, this clonotype turned up many times. The chain links TRBV27 to TRBJ2-7; D may be TRBD1 (6 bases). The CDR3 covers 14 residues. From germline, CDR1 is MNHEY and CDR2 SMNVEV (reference sequence). Trimming stripped 3 bases from V and 0 bases from J, with 9 bases between. As DNA, the CDR3 is TGTGCCAGCAGTTTCAGGGGTACCTCCTACGAGCAGTACTTC. It translates to CASSFRGTSYEQYF.

This clonotype was found many times. V gene TRBV28 combines with J gene TRBJ2-7, with 7 bases lining up with TRBD1. In germline, CDR1 is MDHEN, CDR2 SYDVKM. The CDR3 totals 15 residues. V trimming: 4 bases; J trimming: 2 bases; junction bases outside the gene matches: 8. The CDR3 nucleotides read TGTGCCAGCAGTTCCTCCGGGACAGAGACCTACGAGCAGTACTTC. Protein product: CASSSSGTETYEQYF.